The subject of this entry is one T cell receptor beta chain. This record belongs to a study of early T cells in non-severe SARS-CoV-2 infection. Unique molecular identifiers (one per individual cDNA molecule) were attached. TCRdb re-called the 5' RACE reads with MiXCR, one entry per CDR3 protein. The repertoire holds about 55,000 distinct CDR3 sequences, with about 15% as singletons. The CDR3 loop spans 15 amino acids. CDR1 LGHDT and CDR2 YNNKEL come from the germline V gene (reference sequence). V trimming: 3 bases; J trimming: 4 bases; junction bases outside the gene matches: 3. The material was whole blood, obtained at baseline. This TCR came from an adult who was a healthcare worker with PCR-confirmed SARS-CoV-2 infection or an uninfected control (not recorded which). This rearrangement joins TRBV3-1 to TRBJ1-4; 9 bases map to TRBD1. The CDR3 coding sequence is TGTGCCAGCAGCCAGGCGGGACAGGGTAATGAAAAACTGTTTTTT. This encodes CASSQAGQGNEKLFF.